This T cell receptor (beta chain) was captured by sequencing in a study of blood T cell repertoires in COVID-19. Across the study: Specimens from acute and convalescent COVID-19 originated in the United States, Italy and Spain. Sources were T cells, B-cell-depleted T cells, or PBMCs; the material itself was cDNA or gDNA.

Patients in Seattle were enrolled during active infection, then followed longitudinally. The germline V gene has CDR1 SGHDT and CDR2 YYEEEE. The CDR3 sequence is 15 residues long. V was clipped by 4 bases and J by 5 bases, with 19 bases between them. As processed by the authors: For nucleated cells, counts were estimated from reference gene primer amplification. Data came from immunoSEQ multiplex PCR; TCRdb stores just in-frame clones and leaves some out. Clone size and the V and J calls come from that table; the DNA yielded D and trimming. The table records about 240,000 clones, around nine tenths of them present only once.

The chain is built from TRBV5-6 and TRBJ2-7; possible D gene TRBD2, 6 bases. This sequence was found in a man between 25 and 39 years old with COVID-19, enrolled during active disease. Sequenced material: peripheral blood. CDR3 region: CASSALGGARDEQYF. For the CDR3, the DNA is TGTGCCAGCAGCGCCCTTGGAGGGGCTCGGGACGAGCAGTACTTC.